This entry lists 15 T cell receptor beta chains sequenced from one sample in a study of response to subunit inactivated influenza vaccine. TCRdb fed the RT-PCR reads into MiXCR, producing one record per CDR3 protein. The data show about 650,000 distinct CDR3 sequences, 14% seen once. Sequencing used PBMCs from blood, obtained around two weeks before vaccination. The receptors originated from a man aged 45-65 years who received an inactivated influenza vaccine.

This clonotype was seen a few times. V gene TRBV18 combines with J gene TRBJ1-6; TRBD1 agrees at 12 bases. The CDR3 totals 16 residues. V trimming: 2 bases; J trimming: 8 bases; junction bases outside the gene matches: 4. Germline-derived CDR1 and CDR2 are KGHSH and LQKENI. CDR3 residues: CASSPGTGGIDSPLHF. Here the CDR3 DNA reads TGTGCCAGCTCACCAGGGACAGGGGGCATTGATTCACCCCTCCACTTT.

This clonotype was detected ten times or more. The chain employs TRBV4-3 and TRBJ2-7; 7 bases align to TRBD2. The CDR3 has 14 amino acids. CDR1 and CDR2 from the germline V gene are LGHNA and YSLEER. The V gene end was trimmed by 0 bases and the J gene end by 3 bases; junction bases not matched to a gene: 2. CDR3 sequence (DNA): TGCGCCAGCAGCCAAGACCGGACTAGCTACGAGCAGTACTTC. Translating gives CASSQDRTSYEQYF.

The chain recombines TRBV15 with TRBJ2-1; TRBD2 matches at 14 bases. Trimming removed 5 bases from V and 1 base from J; junction bases left unmatched: 4. The CDR3 loop spans 17 amino acids. Germline CDR1 reads LNHNV; CDR2 reads YYDKDF (reference sequence). The CDR3: CATSGGTSGRSYNEQFF. Written as DNA, the CDR3 is TGTGCCACCAGCGGAGGGACTAGCGGGAGATCCTACAATGAGCAGTTCTTC.

This clonotype was observed a handful of times. The rearrangement joins TRBV24-1 to TRBJ2-5, with a tentative D call TRBD1 (5 bases). This CDR3 is built from 13 residues. The V gene's germline CDR1 is KGHDR and CDR2 SFDVKD. V was pared by 5 bases and J by 6 bases, with 12 bases between. CDR3 DNA sequence: TGTGCCACCAGTGCAGGGTCCCTGAAGACCCAGTACTTC. This sequence encodes CATSAGSLKTQYF.

The rearrangement joins TRBV10-3 to TRBJ2-1; D may correspond to TRBD1 or TRBD2 (5 bases each). Deletions cut 3 bases from V and 0 bases from J, with 12 bases between. Germline lookup yields CDR1 ENHRY and CDR2 SYGVKD. This CDR3 comprises 16 residues. The CDR3 sequence is CAISDWDQSSYNEQFF. CDR3 coding DNA: TGTGCCATCAGTGATTGGGACCAGAGCTCCTACAATGAGCAGTTCTTC.

This clonotype was found a few times. This sequence joins TRBV20-1 and TRBJ2-4; D possibly uses TRBD1 or TRBD2 (5 bases each). V lost 0 bases and J lost 0, with 15 bases in between. The CDR3 is made up of 17 amino acids. Germline CDR1 DFQATT, CDR2 SNEGSKA (reference sequence). The CDR3 DNA is TGCAGTGCTAGAGATCGGATAGGGGACGGAGCCAAAAACATTCAGTACTTC. It specifies CSARDRIGDGAKNIQYF.

This clonotype came up a few times. J is TRBJ2-5 and V is TRBV13; D ambiguous. CDR1 is PRHDT, CDR2 FYEKMQ, per germline (reference sequence). Trimming pared 5 bases from V and 9 bases from J, leaving 19 bases between. The CDR3 is 14 residues long. DNA for the CDR3: TGTGCCAGCAGCCTTAGCCTAGTCCCGGCGGCCCAGTACTTC. Translated, it gives CASSLSLVPAAQYF.

This clonotype was seen a few times. CDR3 region: CSARQGRQPQHF. The DNA for the CDR3 is TGCAGTGCCAGACAGGGACGCCAGCCCCAGCATTTT. V usage is TRBV20-1 and J usage is TRBJ1-5; 7 bases match TRBD1. Germline CDR1 and CDR2: DFQATT and SNEGSKA (reference sequence). The length of the CDR3 is 12 residues. Trimming removed 6 bases from V and 7 bases from J; junction bases left unmatched: 6.

The rearrangement uses TRBV12-3 or TRBV12-4 and TRBJ2-7; TRBD2 agrees at 7 bases. The CDR3 extends over 16 amino acids. V trimming: 3 bases; J trimming: 3 bases; junction bases outside the gene matches: 11. CDR3 region: CASSFSPSGTGYEQYF. The CDR3 nucleotides read TGTGCCAGCAGTTTTTCACCTAGCGGCACCGGCTACGAGCAGTACTTC.

The J gene is TRBJ2-1, the V gene TRBV20-1, with TRBD1 matching over 9 bases. Germline V gives CDR1 DFQATT, CDR2 SNEGSKA (reference sequence). This CDR3 is built from 16 residues. V was clipped by 1 base and J by 7 bases; unmatched bases: 11. The CDR3 coding sequence is TGCAGTGCTAGAGGCCGCCGGGACAGGGCTCGGAATGAGCAGTTCTTC. Translating it yields CSARGRRDRARNEQFF.

This chain connects TRBV28 to TRBJ2-1; D is possibly TRBD1 or TRBD2 (6 bases each). The germline V gene encodes CDR1 MDHEN and CDR2 SYDVKM. This CDR3 is 17 amino acids long. Trimming took 5 bases from V and 6 from J, leaving 23 bases between them. CDR3 DNA sequence: TGTGCCAGCAGTCTTCCTTCGCTAGCGAGAGGGGGCAATGAGCAGTTCTTC. Translating gives CASSLPSLARGGNEQFF.

J is TRBJ2-6 and V is TRBV6-2 or TRBV6-3; perhaps TRBD2 as D (5 bases). The germline gives CDR1 MNHEY, CDR2 SVGEGT. The CDR3 sequence is 17 residues long. V was clipped by 0 bases and J by 15 bases, with 24 bases between them. The CDR3 protein is CASSYSTGKVGEGALTF. DNA for the CDR3: TGTGCCAGCAGTTACTCGACGGGCAAAGTTGGAGAGGGAGCCCTGACTTTC.

This clonotype was recorded a few times. The V gene is TRBV7-2, the J gene TRBJ2-3; D perhaps matches TRBD2 (6 bases). The CDR3 loop spans 16 amino acids. The germline gives CDR1 SGHTA, CDR2 FQGNSA. Trimming pared 5 bases from V and 4 bases from J, leaving 19 bases between. The chain's CDR3 is CASSPTRGNGPDTQYF. The CDR3 nucleotides are TGTGCCAGCAGCCCCACGCGGGGAAACGGCCCAGATACGCAGTATTTT.

This clonotype was seen at least ten times. The V and J genes are TRBV4-3 and TRBJ1-5; a possible D gene is TRBD1 (5 bases). CDR1 LGHNA and CDR2 YSLEER come from the germline V gene. CDR3 length equals 15 residues. V gave up 4 bases and J gave up 4 bases, with 14 bases separating them. Here the CDR3 reads CASSLTARDNQPQHF. The CDR3 DNA follows: TGCGCCAGCAGCCTGACAGCGAGGGATAATCAGCCCCAGCATTTT.

This clonotype was detected many times. The chain joins TRBV24-1 to TRBJ2-1; the match to TRBD1 covers 11 bases. The CDR3 contains 17 residues. The germline CDR1 and CDR2 sequences are KGHDR and SFDVKD. Trimming at V came to 3 bases and at J to 5 bases, leaving 8 bases not matched to a gene. CDR3 sequence: CATSDLPGQGANNEQFF. The CDR3 DNA reads as TGTGCCACCAGTGATCTCCCAGGACAGGGGGCCAACAATGAGCAGTTCTTC.